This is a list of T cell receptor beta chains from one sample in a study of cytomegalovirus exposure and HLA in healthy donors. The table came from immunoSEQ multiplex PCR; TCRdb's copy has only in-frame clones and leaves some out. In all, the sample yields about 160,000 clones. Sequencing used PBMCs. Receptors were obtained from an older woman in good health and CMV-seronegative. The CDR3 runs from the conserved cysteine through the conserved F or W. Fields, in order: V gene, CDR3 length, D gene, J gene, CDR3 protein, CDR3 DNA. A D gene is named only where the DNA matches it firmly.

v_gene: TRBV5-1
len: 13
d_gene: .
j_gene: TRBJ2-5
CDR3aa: CASSSSPLETQYF
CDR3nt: TGCGCCAGCAGCTCATCCCCACTAGAGACCCAGTACTTC

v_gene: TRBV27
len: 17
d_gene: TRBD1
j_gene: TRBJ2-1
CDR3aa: CASSVRPAGTGSGEQFF
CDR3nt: TGTGCCAGCAGTGTAAGACCGGCCGGGACAGGGTCAGGCGAGCAGTTCTTC

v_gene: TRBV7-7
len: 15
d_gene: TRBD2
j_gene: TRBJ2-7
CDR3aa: CASSPSSGGSYEQYF
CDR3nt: TGTGCCAGCAGCCCGTCTAGCGGGGGGTCCTACGAGCAGTACTTC

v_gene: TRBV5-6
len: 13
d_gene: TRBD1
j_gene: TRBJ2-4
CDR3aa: CASSQDRGDIQYF
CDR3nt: TGTGCCAGCAGCCAAGACAGGGGTGACATTCAGTACTTC

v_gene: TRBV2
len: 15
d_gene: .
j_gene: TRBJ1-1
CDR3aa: CASSRTGGLGTEAFF
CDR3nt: TGTGCCAGCAGTAGGACGGGGGGTTTGGGCACTGAAGCTTTCTTT

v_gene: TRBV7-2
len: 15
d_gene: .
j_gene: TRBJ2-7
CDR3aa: CASSFTRGGAYEQYF
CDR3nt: TGTGCCAGCAGCTTCACGAGGGGGGGTGCCTACGAGCAGTACTTC

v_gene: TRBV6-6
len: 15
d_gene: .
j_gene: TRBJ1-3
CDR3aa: CASSYSRDSGNTIYF
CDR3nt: TGTGCCAGCAGTTACTCGCGAGACTCTGGAAACACCATATATTTT

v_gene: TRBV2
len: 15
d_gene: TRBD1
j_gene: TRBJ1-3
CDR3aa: CASRDRGQGLNTIYF
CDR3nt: TGTGCCAGCAGGGATCGTGGACAGGGTCTTAACACCATATATTTT

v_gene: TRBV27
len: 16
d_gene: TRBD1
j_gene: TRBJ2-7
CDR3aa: CASSLSQGTGKNEQYF
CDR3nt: TGTGCCAGCAGTTTATCCCAAGGGACAGGGAAAAACGAGCAGTACTTC

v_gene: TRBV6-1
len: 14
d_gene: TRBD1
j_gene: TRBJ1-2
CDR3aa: CASSEDDRGYGYTF
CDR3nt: TGTGCCAGCAGTGAGGATGACAGGGGCTATGGCTACACCTTC

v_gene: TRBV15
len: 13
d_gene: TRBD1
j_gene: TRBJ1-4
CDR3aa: CATRGQGSRKLFF
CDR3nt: TGTGCCACAAGGGGACAGGGGTCGAGAAAACTGTTTTTT

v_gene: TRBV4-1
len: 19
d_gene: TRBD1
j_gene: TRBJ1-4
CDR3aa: CASSHTTGTGAQTNEKLFF
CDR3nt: TGCGCCAGCAGCCACACAACCGGGACAGGGGCGCAAACTAATGAAAAACTGTTTTTT

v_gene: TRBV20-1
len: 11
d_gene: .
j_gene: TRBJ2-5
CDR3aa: CSARGGETQYF
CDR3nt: TGCAGTGCTCGTGGGGGGGAGACCCAGTACTTC

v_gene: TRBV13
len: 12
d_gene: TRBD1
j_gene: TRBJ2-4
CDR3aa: CASSLQGNIQYF
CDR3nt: TGTGCCAGCAGTCTACAGGGGAACATTCAGTACTTC

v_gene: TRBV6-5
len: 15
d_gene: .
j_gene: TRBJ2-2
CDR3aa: CASSYRTQYTGELFF
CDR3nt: TGTGCCAGCAGTTATAGGACTCAATACACCGGGGAGCTGTTTTTT